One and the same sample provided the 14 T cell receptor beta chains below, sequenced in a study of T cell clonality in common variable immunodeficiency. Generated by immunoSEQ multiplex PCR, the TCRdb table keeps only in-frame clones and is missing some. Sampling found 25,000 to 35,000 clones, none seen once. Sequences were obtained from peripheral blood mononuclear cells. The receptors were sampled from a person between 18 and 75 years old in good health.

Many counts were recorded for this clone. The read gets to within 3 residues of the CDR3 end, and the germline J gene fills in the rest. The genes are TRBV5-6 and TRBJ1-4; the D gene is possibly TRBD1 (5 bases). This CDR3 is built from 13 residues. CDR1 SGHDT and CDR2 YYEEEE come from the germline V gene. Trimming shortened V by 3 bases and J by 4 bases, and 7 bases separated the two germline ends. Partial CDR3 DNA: TGTGCCAGCAGCTCGGACATTAATGAAAAA. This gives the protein CASSSDINEK. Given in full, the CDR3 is CASSSDINEKLFF.

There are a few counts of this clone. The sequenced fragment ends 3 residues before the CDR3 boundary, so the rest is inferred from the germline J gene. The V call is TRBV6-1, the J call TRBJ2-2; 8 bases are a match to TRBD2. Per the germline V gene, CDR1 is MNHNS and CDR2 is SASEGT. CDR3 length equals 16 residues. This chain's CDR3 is CASREIAGHNNSPLFF. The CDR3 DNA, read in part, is TGTGCCAGCAGGGAAATAGCGGGACATAATAATTCACCG.

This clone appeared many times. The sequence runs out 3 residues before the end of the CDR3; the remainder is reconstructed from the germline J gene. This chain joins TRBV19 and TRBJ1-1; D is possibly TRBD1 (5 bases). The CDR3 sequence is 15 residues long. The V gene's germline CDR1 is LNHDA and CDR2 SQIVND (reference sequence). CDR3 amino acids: CASSIRGAGKEAAFF. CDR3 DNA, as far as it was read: TGTGCCAGTAGTATTAGAGGGGCGGGGAAGGAGGCA.

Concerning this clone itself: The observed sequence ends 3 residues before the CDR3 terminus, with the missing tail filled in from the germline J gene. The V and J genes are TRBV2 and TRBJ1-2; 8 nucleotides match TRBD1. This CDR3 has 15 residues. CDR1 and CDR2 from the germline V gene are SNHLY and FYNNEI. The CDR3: CASSDSGQGASGYTF. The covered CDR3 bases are TGTGCCAGCAGTGACTCTGGTCAGGGGGCGTCCGGC.

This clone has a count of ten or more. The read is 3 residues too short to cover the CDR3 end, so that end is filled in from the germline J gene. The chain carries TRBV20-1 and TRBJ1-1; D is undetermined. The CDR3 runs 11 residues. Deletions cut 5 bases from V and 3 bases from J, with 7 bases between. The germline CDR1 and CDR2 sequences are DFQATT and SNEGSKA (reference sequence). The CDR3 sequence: CSAPRDTEAFF. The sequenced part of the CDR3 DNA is TGCAGTGCTCCCCGGGACACTGAA.

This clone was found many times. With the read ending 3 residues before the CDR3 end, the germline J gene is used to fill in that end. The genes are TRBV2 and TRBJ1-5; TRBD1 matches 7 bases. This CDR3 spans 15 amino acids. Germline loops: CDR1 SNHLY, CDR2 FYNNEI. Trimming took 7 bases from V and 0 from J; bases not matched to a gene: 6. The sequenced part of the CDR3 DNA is TGTGCCAGCATCGGAGGGGGCAATAGCAATCAGCCC. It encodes CASIGGGNSNQP. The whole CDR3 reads CASIGGGNSNQPQHF.

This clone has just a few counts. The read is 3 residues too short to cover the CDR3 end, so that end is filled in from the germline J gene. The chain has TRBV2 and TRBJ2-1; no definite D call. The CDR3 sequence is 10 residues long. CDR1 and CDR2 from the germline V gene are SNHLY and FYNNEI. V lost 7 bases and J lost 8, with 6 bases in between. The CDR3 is CASNRDEQFF. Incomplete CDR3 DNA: TGTGCCAGCAATAGGGATGAG.

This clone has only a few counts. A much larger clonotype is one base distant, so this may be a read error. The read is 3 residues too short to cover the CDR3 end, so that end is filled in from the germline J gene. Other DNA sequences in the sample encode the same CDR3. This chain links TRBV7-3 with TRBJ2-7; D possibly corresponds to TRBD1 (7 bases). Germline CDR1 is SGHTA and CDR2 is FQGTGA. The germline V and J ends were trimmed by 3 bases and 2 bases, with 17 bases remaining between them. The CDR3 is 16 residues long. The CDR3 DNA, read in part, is TGTGCCAGCAGCTTGGGCGGCGGGACAGATACCTACGAG. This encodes CASSLGGGTDTYE. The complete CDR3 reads CASSLGGGTDTYEQYF.

CDR3 protein: CASSVELAGGPSSYNEQFF. Incomplete CDR3 DNA: TGTGCCAGCAGTGTGGAGCTAGCGGGAGGGCCAAGTTCCTACAATGAG. The chain is built from TRBV2 and TRBJ2-1; 12 bases are shared with TRBD2. With the read ending 3 residues before the CDR3 end, the germline J gene is used to fill in that end. Germline V gives CDR1 SNHLY, CDR2 FYNNEI. The CDR3 contains 19 residues. V lost 4 bases, J lost 1 base, and 11 bases stayed unmatched. Full variable domain (rest looked up from reference TRBV2 and TRBJ2-1): EPEVTQTPSHQVTQMGQEVILRCVPISNHLYFYWYRQILGQKVEFLVSFYNNEISEKSEIFDDQFSVERPDGSNFTLKIRSTKLEDSAMYFCASSVELAGGPSSYNEQFFGPGTRLTVL.

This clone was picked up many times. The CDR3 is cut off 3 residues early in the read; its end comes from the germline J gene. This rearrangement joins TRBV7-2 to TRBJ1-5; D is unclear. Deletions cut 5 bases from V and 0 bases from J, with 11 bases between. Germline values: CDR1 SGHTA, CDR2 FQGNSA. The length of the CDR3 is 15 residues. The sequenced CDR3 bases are TGTGCCAGCAGCCCGAGGCGGGGTAGCAATCAGCCC. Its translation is CASSPRRGSNQP. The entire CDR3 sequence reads CASSPRRGSNQPQHF.

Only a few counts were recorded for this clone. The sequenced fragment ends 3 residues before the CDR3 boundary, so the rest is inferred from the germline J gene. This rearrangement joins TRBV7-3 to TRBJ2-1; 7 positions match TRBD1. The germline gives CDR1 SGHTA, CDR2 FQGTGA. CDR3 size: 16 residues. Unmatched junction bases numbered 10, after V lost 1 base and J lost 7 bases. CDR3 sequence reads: CASSLRVPGGKNEQFF. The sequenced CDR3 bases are TGTGCCAGCAGCTTAAGGGTCCCAGGGGGTAAGAATGAG.

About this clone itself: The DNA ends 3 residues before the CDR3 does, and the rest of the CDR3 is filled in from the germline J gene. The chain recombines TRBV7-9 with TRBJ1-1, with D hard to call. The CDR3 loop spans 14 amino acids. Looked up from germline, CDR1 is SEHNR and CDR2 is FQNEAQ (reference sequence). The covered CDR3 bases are TGTGCCAGCGAATCTAGCGGTGGACCCTACGAG. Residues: CASESSGGPYE. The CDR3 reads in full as CASESSGGPYEAFF. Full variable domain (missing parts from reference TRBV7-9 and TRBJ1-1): DTGVSQNPRHKITKRGQNVTFRCDPISEHNRLYWYRQTLGQGPEFLTYFQNEAQLEKSRLLSDRFSAERPKGSFSTLEIQRTEQGDSAMYLCASESSGGPYEAFFGQGTRLTVV.

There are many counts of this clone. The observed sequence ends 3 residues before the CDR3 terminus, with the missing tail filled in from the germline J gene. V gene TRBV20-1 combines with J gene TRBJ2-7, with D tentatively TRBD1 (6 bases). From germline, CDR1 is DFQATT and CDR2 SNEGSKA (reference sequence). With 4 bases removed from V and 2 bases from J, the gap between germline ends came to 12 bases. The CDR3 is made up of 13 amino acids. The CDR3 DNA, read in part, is TGCAGTGCTATTCAGGGGTTTCCCTACGAG. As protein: CSAIQGFPYE. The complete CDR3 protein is CSAIQGFPYEQYF.

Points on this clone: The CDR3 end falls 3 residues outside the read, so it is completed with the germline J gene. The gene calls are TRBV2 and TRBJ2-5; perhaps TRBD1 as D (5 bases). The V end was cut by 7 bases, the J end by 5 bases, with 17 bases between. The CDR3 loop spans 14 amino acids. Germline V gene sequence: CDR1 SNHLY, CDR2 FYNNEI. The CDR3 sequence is CASTTGFGAETQYF. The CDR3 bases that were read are TGTGCCAGCACCACCGGGTTTGGGGCCGAGACC. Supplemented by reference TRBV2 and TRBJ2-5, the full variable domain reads EPEVTQTPSHQVTQMGQEVILRCVPISNHLYFYWYRQILGQKVEFLVSFYNNEISEKSEIFDDQFSVERPDGSNFTLKIRSTKLEDSAMYFCASTTGFGAETQYFGPGTRLLVL.